This entry lists 20 T cell receptor beta chains sequenced from one sample in a study of a mutant IDH1 vaccine in newly diagnosed glioma. No antigen is known for these receptors. TCRdb's table, derived via immunoSEQ multiplex PCR, lists solely in-frame clones and lacks some. The sample has about 40,000 clones; 91% are singletons. Specified time point: week 5, during vaccination. All doses held 300 ug of mutant IDH1 20-mer peptide, with topical imiquimod. The sequencing here drew on PBMCs, taken from a glioma patient whose treatment included an IDH1 peptide vaccine. Receptors originate from a man in his fifties with glioma.

This clone has just one count. The rearrangement joins TRBV15 to TRBJ2-1; 8 bases agree with TRBD2. CDR3 length: 19 amino acids. The germline V gene encodes CDR1 LNHNV and CDR2 YYDKDF (reference sequence). The V segment lost 5 bases and the J segment 0 bases; nucleotides outside the gene matches: 15. The CDR3 loop is CATSPPGESGGYSYNEQFF. Here the CDR3 DNA reads TGTGCCACCAGCCCACCGGGGGAAAGCGGGGGTTACTCCTACAATGAGCAGTTCTTC.

This clone has only one observation. The CDR3 nucleotides read TGTGCTAGTGGACCCGGGTCAACTGGTGGCTACACCTTC. Translation gives CASGPGSTGGYTF. This sequence joins TRBV12-5 and TRBJ1-2; no firm D call. Trimming pared 6 bases from V and 7 bases from J, leaving 15 bases between. Germline values: CDR1 LGHNT, CDR2 FRNRAP. CDR3 length equals 13 residues. Drawing the rest from reference TRBV12-5 and TRBJ1-2, the complete variable domain is DARVTQTPRHKVTEMGQEVTMRCQPILGHNTVFWYRQTMMQGLELLAYFRNRAPLDDSGMPKDRFSAEMPDATLATLKIQPSEPRDSAVYFCASGPGSTGGYTFGSGTRLTVV.

The chain combines TRBV6-1 with TRBJ1-4; a weak D match, TRBD1 (6 bases). Germline V lookup: CDR1 MNHNS, CDR2 SASEGT. This CDR3 contains 19 residues. V dropped 2 bases and J dropped 6 bases, with 25 bases sitting between them. The CDR3 region is CASSETGPPEGGSHEKLFF. The DNA of the CDR3 is TGTGCCAGCAGTGAAACAGGGCCCCCTGAGGGCGGTAGTCATGAAAAACTGTTTTTT.

The chain carries TRBV6-5 and TRBJ1-2, with 12 bases identical to TRBD1. The trim removed 6 bases at V and 5 bases at J, leaving 7 bases unmatched. This CDR3 spans 15 amino acids. CDR1 is MNHEY and CDR2 is SVGAGI in the germline V gene. This CDR3 reads CASRPPGQGAYGYTF. The CDR3, as DNA: TGTGCCAGCAGGCCTCCGGGACAGGGGGCGTATGGCTACACCTTC.

V usage is TRBV7-2 and J usage is TRBJ2-1; 10 bases agree with TRBD2. The CDR3 consists of 16 residues. V was pared by 8 bases and J by 10 bases, with 17 bases of the junction left unmatched. Germline loops: CDR1 SGHTA, CDR2 FQGNSA. In DNA form, the CDR3 reads TGTGCCAGCCACGTAGGCGGGCTAGCGGGAGTCGGGGAGCAGTTCTTC. Translated: CASHVGGLAGVGEQFF.

The chain couples TRBV5-6 to TRBJ2-7; 10 positions match TRBD1. The CDR3 contains 14 residues. CDR1 is SGHDT, CDR2 YYEEEE, per germline. V was pared by 4 bases and J by 3 bases, with 4 bases of the junction left unmatched. CDR3 loop: CASSGGTGDYEQYF. For the CDR3, the DNA is TGTGCCAGCAGCGGGGGGACAGGGGACTACGAGCAGTACTTC.

The CDR3 region has the DNA TGTGCCAGCAGTTATAACACGCCACCCGAGCAGTACTTC. It codes for CASSYNTPPEQYF. This chain uses TRBV28 with TRBJ2-7; D call uncertain. Trimming removed 4 bases at V and 6 bases at J, with 13 bases between. CDR1 is MDHEN, CDR2 SYDVKM, per germline. The CDR3 is 13 amino acids.

The J gene is TRBJ2-7, the V gene TRBV11-2, with D tentatively TRBD2 (5 bases). The germline gives CDR1 SGHAT, CDR2 FQNNGV. V was cut by 5 bases and J by 1 base, with 15 bases left in between. The CDR3 is 15 residues long. CDR3 DNA sequence: TGTGCCAGCAGCAGCCCCCGGACGGGATCCTACGAGCAGTACTTC. Its translation: CASSSPRTGSYEQYF.

The rearrangement joins TRBV7-9 to TRBJ2-1, with TRBD2 as a possible D gene (5 bases). Germline V gene sequence: CDR1 SEHNR, CDR2 FQNEAQ (reference sequence). The germline V and J ends were trimmed by 5 bases and 6 bases, with 8 bases remaining between them. This CDR3 comprises 12 residues. CDR3 residues: CASSHGGNEQFF. In nucleotides, the CDR3 is TGTGCCAGCAGCCACGGAGGCAATGAGCAGTTCTTC.

The V and J genes are TRBV9 and TRBJ1-1; D not certain. CDR1 and CDR2 (germline): SGDLS, YYNGEE. Trimming shortened V by 3 bases and J by 11 bases, and 17 bases separated the two germline ends. The CDR3 contains 13 residues. The CDR3 reads CASSAVPDQRAFF. The CDR3 DNA sequence: TGTGCCAGCAGCGCCGTGCCGGACCAACGGGCTTTCTTT.

This clone has just a few counts. The rearrangement links TRBV4-1 to TRBJ1-1, with 8 bases matching TRBD1. Germline values: CDR1 MGHRA, CDR2 YSYEKL. The CDR3 is 15 amino acids. The V and J ends lost 4 bases and 0 bases, in that order; junction bases with no gene match: 4. The CDR3 sequence: CASSPVTGVNTEAFF. CDR3 in DNA: TGCGCCAGCAGCCCCGTGACAGGGGTGAACACTGAAGCTTTCTTT.

This clone has only one observation. This chain connects TRBV6-5 to TRBJ1-2, with 7 bases aligning to TRBD1. The V segment lost 6 bases and the J segment 4 bases; nucleotides outside the gene matches: 8. Germline CDR1 is MNHEY and CDR2 is SVGAGI. This CDR3 spans 14 amino acids. This CDR3 is CASSPSRGSYGYTF. The CDR3 region has the DNA TGTGCCAGCAGCCCCAGCAGGGGGAGCTATGGCTACACCTTC.

CDR3 sequence: CATNPAKETATSSYEQYF. CDR3 nucleotide sequence: TGTGCCACCAACCCTGCCAAGGAGACCGCCACCAGCTCCTACGAGCAGTACTTC. This rearrangement joins TRBV5-8 to TRBJ2-7; D is ambiguous. V was trimmed by 9 bases and J by 0 bases, leaving 28 bases between them. The CDR3 spans 18 residues. Germline CDR1 SGHTS, CDR2 YDEGEE.

CDR3: CASSVAGAPSYNEQFF. The CDR3 nucleotides are TGTGCCAGCAGCGTTGCCGGGGCCCCGTCCTACAATGAGCAGTTCTTC. The genes are TRBV9 and TRBJ2-1; possibly TRBD1 or TRBD2 for D (5 bases each). Germline CDR1 SGDLS, CDR2 YYNGEE. Trimming shortened V by 2 bases and J by 1 base, and 13 bases separated the two germline ends. The length of the CDR3 is 16 residues.

J is TRBJ2-7 and V is TRBV11-2; D may be TRBD2 (5 bases). The V end was cut by 4 bases, the J end by 2 bases, with 6 bases between. The CDR3 is 12 amino acids. Germline CDR1 SGHAT, CDR2 FQNNGV. The DNA for the CDR3 is TGTGCCAGCAGCTCGGGGACCTACGAGCAGTACTTC. Translated: CASSSGTYEQYF.

V gene TRBV14 combines with J gene TRBJ2-3, with D uncertain. Germline V gene data show CDR1 as SGHDN and CDR2 as FVKESK. Trimming shortened V by 5 bases and J by 4 bases, and 10 bases separated the two germline ends. This CDR3 has 13 residues. CDR3 residues: CASSFRWADTQYF. The DNA for the CDR3 is TGTGCCAGCAGCTTTCGTTGGGCAGATACGCAGTATTTT. The entire variable domain, with the rest obtained from reference TRBV14 and TRBJ2-3, is as follows: EAGVTQFPSHSVIEKGQTVTLRCDPISGHDNLYWYRRVMGKEIKFLLHFVKESKQDESGMPNNRFLAERTGGTYSTLKVQPAELEDSGVYFCASSFRWADTQYFGPGTRLTVL.

This chain connects TRBV19 to TRBJ1-1; D uncertain. This CDR3 region has 14 residues. Trimming removed 3 bases at V and 1 base at J, with 9 bases between. Germline CDR1 and CDR2: LNHDA and SQIVND (reference sequence). The CDR3 spells CASSILFGNTEAFF. The CDR3 region has the DNA TGTGCCAGTAGTATCCTGTTTGGGAACACTGAAGCTTTCTTT.

The genes are TRBV5-1 and TRBJ2-1, with no clear D. The germline V and J ends were trimmed by 7 bases and 0 bases, with 8 bases remaining between them. CDR1 and CDR2 from the germline V gene are SGHRS and YFSETQ. This CDR3 region has 13 residues. CDR3 nucleotide sequence: TGCGCCAGCCAGCAAGTCTCCTACAATGAGCAGTTCTTC. Its protein product is CASQQVSYNEQFF. The full variable domain, with the rest looked up from reference TRBV5-1 and TRBJ2-1, is KAGVTQTPRYLIKTRGQQVTLSCSPISGHRSVSWYQQTPGQGLQFLFEYFSETQRNKGNFPGRFSGRQFSNSRSEMNVSTLELGDSALYLCASQQVSYNEQFFGPGTRLTVL.

The V call is TRBV13, the J call TRBJ1-1; tentative D call: TRBD1 (5 bases). CDR3 length equals 14 residues. Germline CDR1 PRHDT, CDR2 FYEKMQ (reference sequence). Trimming removed 4 bases from V and 5 bases from J, with 14 bases in between. The DNA of the CDR3 is TGTGCCAGCAGCTCGATCGGGGACGAGACTGAAGCTTTCTTT. The encoded protein is CASSSIGDETEAFF.

This rearrangement joins TRBV7-9 to TRBJ1-4, with a possible D match to TRBD1 (6 bases). V lost 4 bases and J 0 bases, leaving 12 bases between the germline ends. This CDR3 contains 16 residues. From germline, CDR1 is SEHNR and CDR2 FQNEAQ (reference sequence). The CDR3 nucleotides read TGTGCCAGCAGCTCAGGGGTTACTGCAACTAATGAAAAACTGTTTTTT. Translating gives CASSSGVTATNEKLFF.